These 25 T cell receptor beta chains came from one sample sequenced in a study of PD-1 blockade in classical Hodgkin lymphoma (TCRdb year 2020). The protocol used for the library was the immunoSEQ multiplex PCR assay. TCRdb obtained this table from immuneACCESS and retained in-frame rearrangements with V and J assigned. These tables miss some clones; where compared with another copy, unresolved V genes account for less than half of the shortfall, and the remainder is unexplained. This sample comprises 24,000 or so clones, more than 60% of them detected only once. The ten largest clones capture approximately 7.7% of the sample. According to the study, the label for this sample's time point signals: cycle 2 day 1 (C2D1) of nivolumab. Every trial patient had relapsed after autologous stem cell transplantation, and cohorts A, B and C differed in prior brentuximab vedotin exposure. The specimen comprised peripheral blood mononuclear cells (PBMCs), sampled before the second cycle of nivolumab. These receptor sequences come from a human donor with classical Hodgkin lymphoma.

The chain employs TRBV20-1 and TRBJ1-4; D not resolved. V was trimmed by 5 bases and J by 8 bases, leaving 6 bases between them. The V gene's germline CDR1 is DFQATT and CDR2 SNEGSKA (reference sequence). The CDR3 is 10 residues long. The CDR3 DNA follows: TGCAGTGCTCTCGAAGAAAAACTGTTTTTT. The encoded protein is CSALEEKLFF.

The chain recombines TRBV5-4 with TRBJ2-3; 12 positions match TRBD2. Germline V gene data show CDR1 as SGHNT and CDR2 as YYREEE (reference sequence). CDR3 length: 19 residues. Trimming removed 3 bases from V and 6 bases from J; junction bases left unmatched: 17. This chain's CDR3 is CASSSGLAGARGGGDTQYF. The CDR3, as DNA: TGTGCCAGCAGCTCGGGACTAGCGGGTGCCCGAGGCGGGGGGGATACGCAGTATTTT.

This chain uses TRBV5-1 with TRBJ1-4; D is unresolved. This CDR3 has 12 residues. Trimming pared 2 bases from V and 8 bases from J, leaving 7 bases between. The germline V gene encodes CDR1 SGHRS and CDR2 YFSETQ. The CDR3 nucleotides are TGCGCCAGCAGCTTAGTAGGCGAAAAACTGTTTTTT. This translates into CASSLVGEKLFF.

This clone occurred a few times. The V gene is TRBV5-4, the J gene TRBJ2-2; no reliable D call. Germline V lookup: CDR1 SGHNT, CDR2 YYREEE (reference sequence). This CDR3 is 13 amino acids long. V lost 5 bases and J 1 base, leaving 6 bases between the germline ends. This chain's CDR3 is CASSPWNTGELFF. CDR3 nucleotides: TGTGCCAGCAGTCCGTGGAACACCGGGGAGCTGTTTTTT.

This clone was observed once. This sequence joins TRBV29-1 and TRBJ2-1; D not resolved. CDR3 size: 11 residues. Germline CDR1 is SQVTM and CDR2 is ANQGSEA. The germline V and J ends were trimmed by 4 bases and 8 bases, with 9 bases remaining between them. As DNA, the CDR3 is TGCAGCGTTGCTGGCTGGGATGAGCAGTTCTTC. Translated, it gives CSVAGWDEQFF.

This chain uses TRBV5-1 with TRBJ1-4; D might be TRBD1 (6 bases). This CDR3 comprises 15 residues. The germline gives CDR1 SGHRS, CDR2 YFSETQ. The V end lost 0 bases, the J end lost 5 bases, and 11 bases lay between the germline ends. This chain's CDR3 is CASSLAGAGNEKLFF. The CDR3 nucleotides read TGCGCCAGCAGCTTGGCAGGGGCCGGGAATGAAAAACTGTTTTTT. The variable domain in full, completed from reference TRBV5-1 and TRBJ1-4, reads KAGVTQTPRYLIKTRGQQVTLSCSPISGHRSVSWYQQTPGQGLQFLFEYFSETQRNKGNFPGRFSGRQFSNSRSEMNVSTLELGDSALYLCASSLAGAGNEKLFFGSGTQLSVL.

V and J are TRBV9 and TRBJ2-5; D not resolved. Germline V gives CDR1 SGDLS, CDR2 YYNGEE. This CDR3 has 16 amino acids. V was pared by 7 bases and J by 3 bases, with 22 bases between. As DNA, the CDR3 is TGTGCCAGCGGATCTCGTGGAGCGCCACTCGAAGAGACCCAGTACTTC. Protein: CASGSRGAPLEETQYF.

V usage is TRBV6-5 and J usage is TRBJ2-7; 9 bases are shared with TRBD1. The CDR3 runs to 15 residues. Germline loops: CDR1 MNHEY, CDR2 SVGAGI. V trimming: 5 bases; J trimming: 3 bases; junction bases outside the gene matches: 8. CDR3 nucleotide sequence: TGTGCCAGCAGTAACAGGGGGCAAACGGGCTACGAGCAGTACTTC. This sequence encodes CASSNRGQTGYEQYF.

Details on this clone: Other DNA sequences within the sample encode an identical CDR3. The chain has TRBV5-1 and TRBJ2-5; TRBD1 matches at 10 bases. V was clipped by 4 bases and J by 4 bases; unmatched bases: 7. The germline V gene encodes CDR1 SGHRS and CDR2 YFSETQ. The CDR3 length is 15 residues. The CDR3 sequence: CASSPGTGAGETQYF. The CDR3 region has the DNA TGCGCCAGCAGCCCCGGGACAGGGGCGGGAGAGACCCAGTACTTC.

The chain has TRBV21-1 and TRBJ2-3; TRBD2 was called by the table and not checked on the DNA. TRBV21-1 corresponds to a pseudogene. This CDR3 has 12 amino acids. CDR3 DNA sequence: TGTGCCAGCGGGAGGGCGAGAGATACGCAGTATTTT. Translation gives CASGRARDTQYF.

This clone rates as medium-sized. This rearrangement joins TRBV5-1 to TRBJ2-7, with D unresolved. The CDR3 is 13 residues long. V was pared by 2 bases and J by 2 bases, with 8 bases between. The germline V gene encodes CDR1 SGHRS and CDR2 YFSETQ. The CDR3 DNA sequence: TGCGCCAGCAGCTTCGGCAGGACCTACGAGCAGTACTTC. As protein: CASSFGRTYEQYF. Based on the CDR3 plus reference TRBV5-1 and TRBJ2-7, the full variable domain is KAGVTQTPRYLIKTRGQQVTLSCSPISGHRSVSWYQQTPGQGLQFLFEYFSETQRNKGNFPGRFSGRQFSNSRSEMNVSTLELGDSALYLCASSFGRTYEQYFGPGTRLTVT.

This rearrangement joins TRBV5-1 to TRBJ2-7; D is perhaps TRBD2 (5 bases). The V and J ends lost 2 bases and 0 bases respectively, with 21 bases between them. Germline V gene data show CDR1 as SGHRS and CDR2 as YFSETQ. The CDR3 consists of 18 residues. The CDR3, as DNA: TGCGCCAGCAGCTTCTCTGGACTTCCAAGGGTCTCCTCCTACGAGCAGTACTTC. It encodes CASSFSGLPRVSSYEQYF.

The chain is built from TRBV7-2 and TRBJ2-7; D is possibly TRBD2 (5 bases). The CDR3 runs to 15 residues. Germline CDR1 is SGHTA and CDR2 is FQGNSA. V lost 4 bases and J 0 bases, leaving 13 bases between the germline ends. The CDR3 loop is CASSSASDSSYEQYF. The CDR3 coding sequence is TGTGCCAGCAGCTCGGCCTCGGACTCCTCCTACGAGCAGTACTTC. Supplemented by reference TRBV7-2 and TRBJ2-7, the full variable domain reads GAGVSQSPSNKVTEKGKDVELRCDPISGHTALYWYRQSLGQGLEFLIYFQGNSAPDKSGLPSDRFSAERTGGSVSTLTIQRTQQEDSAVYLCASSSASDSSYEQYFGPGTRLTVT.

V and J are TRBV11-3 and TRBJ2-7; 10 bases agree with TRBD2. In germline, CDR1 is SGHNT, CDR2 YENEEA. Losses at the gene ends were 10 bases for V and 3 bases for J; bases not matched to a gene: 9. This CDR3 contains 14 residues. DNA of the CDR3: TGTGCCATCCTAGACGGGACTAGCGTCTACGAGCAGTACTTC. Translating gives CAILDGTSVYEQYF.

The V call is TRBV18, the J call TRBJ2-2; no clear D. Trimming took 2 bases from V and 1 from J, leaving 2 bases between them. Per the germline V gene, CDR1 is KGHSH and CDR2 is LQKENI. This CDR3 contains 13 residues. The CDR3 spells CASSPKNTGELFF. The CDR3 DNA reads TGTGCCAGCTCACCAAAGAACACCGGGGAGCTGTTTTTT.

The CDR3 DNA follows: TGCAGCGTCATGCCCAGTTTTTTTGACACTGAAGCTTTCTTT. The encoded protein is CSVMPSFFDTEAFF. This chain joins TRBV29-1 and TRBJ1-1; no definite D call. The V end lost 6 bases, the J end lost 3 bases, and 17 bases lay between the germline ends. CDR1 and CDR2 from the germline V gene are SQVTM and ANQGSEA. The CDR3 totals 14 residues.

A few counts support this clone. J is TRBJ2-7 and V is TRBV11-2; D may match TRBD1 or TRBD2 (7 bases each). V was cut by 5 bases and J by 4 bases, with 18 bases left in between. CDR1 is SGHAT, CDR2 FQNNGV, per germline. This CDR3 region has 15 residues. The CDR3 DNA follows: TGTGCCAGCAGCCCCCGACAGGGACTATATTACGAGCAGTACTTC. It encodes CASSPRQGLYYEQYF.

This sequence joins TRBV6-6 and TRBJ2-7; perhaps TRBD1 as D (7 bases). Germline loops: CDR1 MNHNY, CDR2 SVGAGI (reference sequence). V was trimmed by 2 bases and J by 3 bases, leaving 14 bases between them. CDR3 size: 15 residues. The CDR3, as DNA: TGTGCCAGCAGTTACCGCCGACAGGGAGGCTACGAGCAGTACTTC. It codes for CASSYRRQGGYEQYF.

The chain joins TRBV28 to TRBJ2-7; 9 nucleotides agree with TRBD2. The V gene's germline CDR1 is MDHEN and CDR2 SYDVKM. With 5 bases clipped from V and 2 bases from J, the junction kept 7 bases outside the gene matches. CDR3 length equals 15 residues. CDR3 region: CASSRLAGLTYEQYF. The CDR3 bases are TGTGCCAGCAGTCGTCTAGCGGGACTTACCTACGAGCAGTACTTC.

This clone was seen more than once but under ten times. The chain links TRBV27 to TRBJ2-1; 7 bases map to TRBD2. CDR3 length: 14 residues. The germline V gene has CDR1 MNHEY and CDR2 SMNVEV (reference sequence). The V gene end was trimmed by 3 bases and the J gene end by 4 bases; junction bases not matched to a gene: 3. The CDR3 is CASSLAGAYNEQFF. The CDR3 DNA reads TGTGCCAGCAGTTTGGCGGGAGCATACAATGAGCAGTTCTTC.

This clone was seen a few times. The chain recombines TRBV18 with TRBJ2-7; the match to TRBD2 covers 7 bases. V lost 3 bases and J lost 3; bases outside the gene matches: 5. The CDR3 covers 14 residues. Germline CDR1 is KGHSH and CDR2 is LQKENI. The chain's CDR3 is CASSPIGGDYEQYF. The CDR3 bases are TGTGCCAGCTCACCCATTGGGGGGGACTACGAGCAGTACTTC.

This clone was seen once. V and J are TRBV29-1 and TRBJ2-1; TRBD2 aligns across 10 bases. The ends lost 5 bases at V and 4 bases at J; junction bases unmatched: 8. CDR1 SQVTM and CDR2 ANQGSEA come from the germline V gene. The CDR3 totals 15 residues. This chain's CDR3 is CSVYGGLAVYNEQFF. CDR3 bases: TGCAGCGTTTATGGTGGACTAGCGGTTTACAATGAGCAGTTCTTC.

The V and J genes are TRBV6-5 and TRBJ2-5; D gene ambiguous. Germline V gene data show CDR1 as MNHEY and CDR2 as SVGAGI. The CDR3 is 11 residues long. Trimming took off 2 bases at V and 6 bases at J, with 4 bases between the two ends. DNA for the CDR3: TGTGCCAGCAGTTACGGTCAGACCCAGTACTTC. It encodes CASSYGQTQYF.

The CDR3 sequence is CASSRSYNEQFF. The CDR3 coding sequence is TGTGCCAGCAGTCGCTCTTACAATGAGCAGTTCTTC. This chain uses TRBV6-6 with TRBJ2-1; D is unresolved. Germline lookup yields CDR1 MNHNY and CDR2 SVGAGI (reference sequence). This CDR3 has 12 residues. V shed 5 bases and J shed 4 bases, with 6 bases lying between them.

Note on this clone: Other DNA sequences from this sample encode an identical CDR3 as well. The chain combines TRBV27 with TRBJ2-5; D perhaps matches TRBD1 (5 bases). The CDR3 is 13 residues long. Trimming stripped 2 bases from V and 5 bases from J, with 9 bases between. The germline gives CDR1 MNHEY, CDR2 SMNVEV (reference sequence). The CDR3: CASSLRGAETQYF. CDR3 nucleotides: TGTGCCAGCAGTTTAAGGGGCGCCGAGACCCAGTACTTC.